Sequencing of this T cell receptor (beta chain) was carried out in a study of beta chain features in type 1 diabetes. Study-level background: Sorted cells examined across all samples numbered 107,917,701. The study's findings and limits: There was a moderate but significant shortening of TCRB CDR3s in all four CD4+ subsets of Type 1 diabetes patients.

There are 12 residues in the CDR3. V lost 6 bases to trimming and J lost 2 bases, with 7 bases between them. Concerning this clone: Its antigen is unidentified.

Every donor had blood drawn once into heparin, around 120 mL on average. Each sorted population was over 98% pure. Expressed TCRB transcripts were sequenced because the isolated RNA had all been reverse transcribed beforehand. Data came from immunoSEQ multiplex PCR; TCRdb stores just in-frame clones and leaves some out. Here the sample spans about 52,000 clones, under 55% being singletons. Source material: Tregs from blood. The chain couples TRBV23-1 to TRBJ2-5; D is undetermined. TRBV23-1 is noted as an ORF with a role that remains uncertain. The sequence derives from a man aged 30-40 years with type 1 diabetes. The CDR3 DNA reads TGCGCCAGCAGGCAGATACAAGAGACCCAGTACTTC. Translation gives CASRQIQETQYF.